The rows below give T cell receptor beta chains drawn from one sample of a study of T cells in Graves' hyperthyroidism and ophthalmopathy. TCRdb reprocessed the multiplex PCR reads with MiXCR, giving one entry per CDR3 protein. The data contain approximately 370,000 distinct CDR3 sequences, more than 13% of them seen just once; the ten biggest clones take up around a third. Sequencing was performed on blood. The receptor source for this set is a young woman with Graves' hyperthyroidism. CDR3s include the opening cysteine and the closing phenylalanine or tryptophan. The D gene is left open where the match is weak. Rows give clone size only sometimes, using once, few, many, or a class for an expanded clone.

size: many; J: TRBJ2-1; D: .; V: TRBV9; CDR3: CASSVAPGEGEQFF; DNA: TGTGCCAGCAGCGTAGCACCGGGAGAGGGTGAGCAGTTCTTC
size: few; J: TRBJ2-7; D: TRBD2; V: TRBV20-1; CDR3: CSARGGAGGDISEQYF; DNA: TGCAGTGCTAGGGGGGGAGCGGGAGGAGATATTAGCGAGCAGTACTTC
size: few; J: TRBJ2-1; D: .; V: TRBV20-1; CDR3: CSARGLEVYNEQFF; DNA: TGCAGTGCTAGAGGACTAGAGGTCTACAATGAGCAGTTCTTC
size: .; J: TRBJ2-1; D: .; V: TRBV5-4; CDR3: CASSFSLATYNEQFF; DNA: TGTGCCAGCAGCTTCTCACTAGCAACCTACAATGAGCAGTTCTTC
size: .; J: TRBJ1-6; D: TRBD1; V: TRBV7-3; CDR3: CASSLTSGGGSPLHF; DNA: TGTGCCAGCAGCTTAACTTCAGGGGGCGGATCACCCCTCCACTTT
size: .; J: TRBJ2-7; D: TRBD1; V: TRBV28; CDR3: CASSLFGGTGGAEQYF; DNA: TGTGCCAGCAGTTTATTCGGCGGGACAGGGGGCGCCGAGCAGTACTTC
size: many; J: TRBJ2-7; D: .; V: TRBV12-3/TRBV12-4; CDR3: CASSFGQRGGEQYF; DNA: TGTGCCAGCAGTTTCGGACAGCGAGGGGGAGAGCAGTACTTC
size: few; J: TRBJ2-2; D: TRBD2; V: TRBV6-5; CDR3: CASSLMGLAGGFTGELFF; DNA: TGTGCCAGCAGTTTAATGGGACTAGCGGGAGGGTTTACCGGGGAGCTGTTTTTT
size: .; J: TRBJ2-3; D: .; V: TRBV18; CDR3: CASSPMSLAYVTDTQYF; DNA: TGTGCCAGCTCACCAATGTCGCTAGCGTATGTCACAGATACGCAGTATTTT
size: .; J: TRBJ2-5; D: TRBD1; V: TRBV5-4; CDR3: CASSLAHGTGVGEAQYF; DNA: TGTGCCAGCAGCTTGGCTCATGGGACAGGGGTTGGTGAGGCCCAGTACTTC
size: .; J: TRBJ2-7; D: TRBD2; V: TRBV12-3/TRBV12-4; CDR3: CASSLSWGTGTSGSYEQYF; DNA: TGTGCCAGCAGCTTATCCTGGGGAACCGGGACTAGCGGGAGCTACGAGCAGTACTTC
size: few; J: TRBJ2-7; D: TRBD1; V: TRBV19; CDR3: CASSPMPGQGFYEQYF; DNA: TGTGCCAGTAGTCCAATGCCGGGACAGGGGTTCTACGAGCAGTACTTC
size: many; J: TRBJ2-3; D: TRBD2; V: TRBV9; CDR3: CASSAGGNTDTQYF; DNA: TGTGCCAGCAGCGCGGGGGGAAACACAGATACGCAGTATTTT
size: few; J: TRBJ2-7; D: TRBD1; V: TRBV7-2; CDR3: CASSLNPGGYEQYF; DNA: TGTGCCAGCAGCTTAAATCCAGGGGGTTACGAGCAGTACTTC
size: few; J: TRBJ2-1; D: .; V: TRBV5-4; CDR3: CASSLRRNEQFF; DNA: TGTGCCAGCAGCTTGCGCCGGAATGAGCAGTTCTTC
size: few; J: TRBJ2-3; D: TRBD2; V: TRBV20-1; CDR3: CSAPILAGVADTQYF; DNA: TGCAGTGCTCCTATCCTAGCGGGAGTGGCAGATACGCAGTATTTT
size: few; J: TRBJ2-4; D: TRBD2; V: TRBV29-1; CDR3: CSVEGGLVGNIQYF; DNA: TGCAGCGTTGAAGGGGGACTAGTAGGAAACATTCAGTACTTC
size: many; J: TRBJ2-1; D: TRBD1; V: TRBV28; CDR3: CASSLWTGGNEQFF; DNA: TGTGCCAGCAGTTTGTGGACAGGGGGCAATGAGCAGTTCTTC
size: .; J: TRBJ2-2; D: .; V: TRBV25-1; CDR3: CASSEFSVLGTGELFF; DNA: TGTGCCAGCAGTGAATTTTCGGTCCTTGGGACCGGGGAGCTGTTTTTT
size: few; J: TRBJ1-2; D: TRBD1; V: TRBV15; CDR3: CATADRGYYGYTF; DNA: TGTGCCACCGCAGACAGGGGTTACTATGGCTACACCTTC
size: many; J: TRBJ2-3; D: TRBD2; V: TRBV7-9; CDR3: CASREGLAGKVTDTQYF; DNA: TGTGCCAGCAGGGAAGGGCTAGCGGGAAAGGTTACAGATACGCAGTATTTT
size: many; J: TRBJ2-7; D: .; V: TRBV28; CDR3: CASSRLNEQYF; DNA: TGTGCCAGCAGCCGATTAAACGAGCAGTACTTC
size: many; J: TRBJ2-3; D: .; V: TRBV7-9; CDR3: CASSLRAPPDTQYF; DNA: TGTGCCAGCAGCTTGAGGGCCCCCCCAGATACGCAGTATTTT
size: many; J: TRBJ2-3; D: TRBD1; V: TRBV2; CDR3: CASRGDSGTDTQYF; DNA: TGTGCCAGCAGAGGGGACAGTGGCACAGATACGCAGTATTTT
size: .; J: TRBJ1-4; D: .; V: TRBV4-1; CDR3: CASSQGRGAQLNEKLFF; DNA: TGCGCCAGCAGCCAGGGGAGGGGGGCACAGTTAAATGAAAAACTGTTTTTT
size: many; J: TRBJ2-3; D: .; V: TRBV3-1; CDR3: CASSRRGFDTQYF; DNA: TGTGCCAGCAGCCGACGAGGGTTTGATACGCAGTATTTT
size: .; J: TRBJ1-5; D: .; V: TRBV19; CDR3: CASSPTGANQPQHF; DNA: TGTGCCAGTAGCCCGACGGGGGCCAATCAGCCCCAGCATTTT
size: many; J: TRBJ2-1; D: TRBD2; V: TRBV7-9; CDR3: CASSSSGTSGRGGNEQFF; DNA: TGTGCCAGCAGCTCTTCCGGGACTAGCGGGAGGGGGGGCAATGAGCAGTTCTTC
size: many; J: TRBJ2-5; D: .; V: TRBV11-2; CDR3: CASSQDGLPQETQYF; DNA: TGTGCCAGCAGCCAAGATGGGCTACCCCAAGAGACCCAGTACTTC
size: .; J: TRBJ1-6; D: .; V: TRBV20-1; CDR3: CSARQGGSNSPLHF; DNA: TGCAGTGCTAGGCAGGGAGGAAGTAATTCACCCCTCCACTTT
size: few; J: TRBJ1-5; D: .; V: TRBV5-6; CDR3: CASSYFRGLNQPQHF; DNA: TGTGCCAGCAGTTATTTCAGGGGACTCAATCAGCCCCAGCATTTT
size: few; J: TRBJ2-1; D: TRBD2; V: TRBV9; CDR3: CASSPQLLGTSGYNEQFF; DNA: TGTGCCAGCAGCCCCCAACTTTTGGGGACTAGCGGATACAATGAGCAGTTCTTC
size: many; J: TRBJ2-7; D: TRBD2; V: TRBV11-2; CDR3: CASSSGTSAYEQYF; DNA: TGTGCCAGCAGCTCAGGGACTAGCGCCTACGAGCAGTACTTC
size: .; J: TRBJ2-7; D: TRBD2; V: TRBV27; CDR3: CASSLNGLAGYYEQYF; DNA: TGTGCCAGCAGTTTAAACGGACTAGCGGGTTACTACGAGCAGTACTTC
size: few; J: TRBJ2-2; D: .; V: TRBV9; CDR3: CASSVELGSAGELFF; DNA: TGTGCCAGCAGCGTAGAGTTAGGTTCGGCCGGGGAGCTGTTTTTT
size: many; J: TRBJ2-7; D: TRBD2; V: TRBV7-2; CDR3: CASSRRTSVDSYEQYF; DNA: TGTGCCAGCAGCCGCAGGACTAGCGTGGACTCCTACGAGCAGTACTTC
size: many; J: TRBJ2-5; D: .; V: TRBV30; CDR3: CAWSVGPKGTQYF; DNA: TGTGCCTGGAGTGTGGGACCCAAAGGGACCCAGTACTTC
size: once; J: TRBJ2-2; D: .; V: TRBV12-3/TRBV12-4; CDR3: CASSFNRVGTGELFF; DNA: TGTGCCAGCAGTTTTAACCGGGTCGGCACCGGGGAGCTGTTTTTT
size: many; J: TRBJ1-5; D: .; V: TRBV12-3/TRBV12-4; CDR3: CASSKHNLTIRQPQHF; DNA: TGTGCCAGCAGTAAACATAACCTCACCATCCGGCAGCCCCAGCATTTT
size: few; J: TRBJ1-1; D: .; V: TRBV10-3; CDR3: CAISETSGVVFGGNTEAFF; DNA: TGTGCCATCAGTGAGACCTCAGGGGTGGTATTTGGGGGCAACACTGAAGCTTTCTTT
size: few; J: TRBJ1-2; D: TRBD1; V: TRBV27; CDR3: CASSLRDRGRRGYTF; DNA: TGTGCCAGCAGCCTTCGGGACAGGGGGCGTCGTGGCTACACCTTC
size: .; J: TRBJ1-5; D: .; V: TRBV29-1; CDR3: CSVEEGSNQPQHF; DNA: TGCAGCGTTGAAGAGGGTAGCAATCAGCCCCAGCATTTT
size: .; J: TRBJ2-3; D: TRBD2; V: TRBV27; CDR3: CASSTRSLAGASGGTDTQYF; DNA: TGTGCCAGCAGTACCCGGTCGCTAGCGGGAGCTTCTGGGGGCACAGATACGCAGTATTTT
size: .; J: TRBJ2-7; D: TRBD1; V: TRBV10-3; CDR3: CAIKRQGAYEQYF; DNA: TGTGCCATCAAACGGCAGGGGGCCTACGAGCAGTACTTC
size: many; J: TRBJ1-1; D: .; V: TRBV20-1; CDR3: CSANGGATEAFF; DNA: TGCAGTGCTAACGGGGGGGCTACTGAAGCTTTCTTT
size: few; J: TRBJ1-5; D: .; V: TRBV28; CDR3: CASSTARSNQPQHF; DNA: TGTGCCAGCAGCACAGCCCGTAGCAATCAGCCCCAGCATTTT
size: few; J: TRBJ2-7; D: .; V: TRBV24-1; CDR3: CATSGSPESYEQYF; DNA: TGTGCCACCAGTGGGTCCCCAGAGTCCTACGAGCAGTACTTC
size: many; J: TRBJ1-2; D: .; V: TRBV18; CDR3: CASSDRASNNYHYGYTF; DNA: TGTGCCAGCTCAGACCGGGCCTCAAACAATTACCACTATGGCTACACCTTC
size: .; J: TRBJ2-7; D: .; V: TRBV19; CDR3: CASSIGGFYEQYF; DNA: TGTGCCAGTAGTATTGGGGGGTTCTACGAGCAGTACTTC
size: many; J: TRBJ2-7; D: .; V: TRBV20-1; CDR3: CSADDLRISSYEQYF; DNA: TGCAGTGCTGATGACCTCCGCATAAGCTCCTACGAGCAGTACTTC
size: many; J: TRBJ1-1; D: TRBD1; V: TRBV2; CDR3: CASSLRDRNTEAFF; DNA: TGTGCCAGCAGTCTACGGGACAGGAACACTGAAGCTTTCTTT
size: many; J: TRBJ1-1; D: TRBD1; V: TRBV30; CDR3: CAWTVDRVAFF; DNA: TGTGCCTGGACGGTAGACAGGGTTGCTTTCTTT
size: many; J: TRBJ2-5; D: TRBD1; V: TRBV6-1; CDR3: CASKSPTGERSETQYF; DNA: TGTGCCAGCAAGTCCCCGACAGGGGAGAGGTCAGAGACCCAGTACTTC
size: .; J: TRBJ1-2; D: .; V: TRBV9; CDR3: CASSVDVGDGYTF; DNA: TGTGCCAGCAGCGTAGATGTAGGGGATGGCTACACCTTC